These 9 T cell receptor beta chains were all obtained from the same sample, sequenced in a study of T cell responses to AZD1222 COVID-19 vaccine (dated by TCRdb to the early 2020s). The meaning of the sample's time point label: baseline before first vaccination. The library was generated by the immunoSEQ multiplex PCR assay. What TCRdb holds here is the immuneACCESS table cut down to in-frame rearrangements. Part of the clones is not present; checked against another copy, under half of the missing clones reflect an unresolved V gene, and the others are unexplained. The sample contains about 100,000 clones, about 93% of them found a single time. More than 1.5% of the sample is in the top ten clones. The sequencing used peripheral blood, collected on day 0 of AZD1222 vaccination. Every receptor here comes from an adult in good health.

The rearrangement links TRBV28 to TRBJ1-2; the D gene is possibly TRBD1 (5 bases). CDR1 and CDR2 from the germline V gene are MDHEN and SYDVKM. CDR3 size: 11 residues. V was pared by 7 bases and J by 4 bases, with 7 bases between. In nucleotides, the CDR3 is TGTGCCAGCAACCAGGGCTATGGCTACACCTTC. Its protein product is CASNQGYGYTF.

The rearrangement uses TRBV28 and TRBJ2-7, with no clear D. Trimming removed 7 bases from V and 2 bases from J, with 9 bases in between. Per germline, CDR1 MDHEN and CDR2 SYDVKM. The CDR3 contains 12 residues. Written as DNA, the CDR3 is TGTGCCAGCATGTCCCAACCCTACGAGCAGTACTTC. It is translated as CASMSQPYEQYF. The whole variable domain, filled in from reference TRBV28 and TRBJ2-7, reads DVKVTQSSRYLVKRTGEKVFLECVQDMDHENMFWYRQDPGLGLRLIYFSYDVKMKEKGDIPEGYSVSREKKERFSLILESASTNQTSMYLCASMSQPYEQYFGPGTRLTVT.

The chain carries TRBV11-2 and TRBJ1-4, with D possibly TRBD1 on 5 matching bases. The CDR3 has 14 residues. The ends were cut back, 4 bases at V and 6 bases at J, with 12 bases in the middle. Per germline, CDR1 SGHAT and CDR2 FQNNGV. The CDR3 nucleotides read TGTGCCAGCAGCTCGATGGGACCGGATGAAAAACTGTTTTTT. The encoded protein is CASSSMGPDEKLFF. Filled out from reference TRBV11-2 and TRBJ1-4, the complete variable domain reads EAGVAQSPRYKIIEKRQSVAFWCNPISGHATLYWYQQILGQGPKLLIQFQNNGVVDDSQLPKDRFSAERLKGVDSTLKIQPAKLEDSAVYLCASSSMGPDEKLFFGSGTQLSVL.

This chain links TRBV10-3 with TRBJ1-1, with 12 bases aligning to TRBD1. This CDR3 spans 12 amino acids. J gave up 11 bases and V 5 bases, and 3 bases lay outside the gene matches. Germline-derived CDR1 and CDR2 are ENHRY and SYGVKD. CDR3 coding DNA: TGTGCCATCAGTCCGGGACAGGGGGCGGCTTTCTTT. Protein sequence: CAISPGQGAAFF.

Written as DNA, the CDR3 is TGTGCCAGCAGCGTGAATACAGGGACCTACGAGCAGTACTTC. Translated, it gives CASSVNTGTYEQYF. The chain has TRBV9 and TRBJ2-7; tentatively, D is TRBD1 (6 bases). There are 14 residues in the CDR3. V lost 2 bases and J 2 bases, leaving 11 bases between the germline ends. Per the germline V gene, CDR1 is SGDLS and CDR2 is YYNGEE.

The chain's CDR3 is CASSRVWPDNEQFF. The CDR3 nucleotides are TGTGCCAGCAGCCGGGTTTGGCCAGACAATGAGCAGTTCTTC. This sequence joins TRBV5-4 and TRBJ2-1; D gene unclear. Trimming removed 4 bases from V and 5 bases from J, with 13 bases in between. CDR1 and CDR2 from the germline V gene are SGHNT and YYREEE (reference sequence). The CDR3 totals 14 residues. Drawing the rest from reference TRBV5-4 and TRBJ2-1, the complete variable domain is ETGVTQSPTHLIKTRGQQVTLRCSSQSGHNTVSWYQQALGQGPQFIFQYYREEENGRGNFPPRFSGLQFPNYSSELNVNALELDDSALYLCASSRVWPDNEQFFGPGTRLTVL.

J is TRBJ2-7 and V is TRBV23-1, with 12 bases fitting TRBD2. TRBV23-1 is an ORF, with its function uncertain. The CDR3 extends over 14 amino acids. Trimming at V came to 3 bases and at J to 3 bases, leaving 0 bases not matched to a gene. The CDR3 region has the DNA TGCGCCAGCAGTCAGACTAGCGGGAGCTACGAGCAGTACTTC. This gives the protein CASSQTSGSYEQYF.

In DNA form, the CDR3 reads TGTGCCATCACCCGGTCCACAGACACTGAAGCTTTCTTT. Protein sequence: CAITRSTDTEAFF. V and J are TRBV10-3 and TRBJ1-1, with D hard to call. The CDR3 loop spans 13 amino acids. The germline V gene encodes CDR1 ENHRY and CDR2 SYGVKD. Trimming stripped 7 bases from V and 3 bases from J, with 12 bases between.

This clone was counted once. The V and J genes are TRBV27 and TRBJ1-1; possibly TRBD1 for D (6 bases). The V gene lost 3 bases and the J gene lost 6 bases, with 11 bases spanning the gap. The CDR3 sequence is 13 residues long. Germline V CDR1 and CDR2: MNHEY, SMNVEV (reference sequence). The CDR3 region has the DNA TGTGCCAGCAGTTTTCCGGGGGCCCCTGAAGCTTTCTTT. This sequence encodes CASSFPGAPEAFF.